The 29 T cell receptor beta chains listed next were all sequenced from one sample in a study of Ad26.COV2.S vaccination and SARS-CoV-2 variants. Treatment of the sample: about 20 received Ad26.COV2.S at low or high dose, single or two shots; several received placebo; per-sample allocation not given. Day 63 following the first vaccine or placebo injection was when the samples were taken. The data were produced by immunoSEQ multiplex PCR, yet TCRdb's version contains in-frame clones alone and is incomplete. The sample yields about 480,000 clones, around 88% seen once. The starting material was peripheral blood, obtained in a trial of Ad26.COV2.S vaccine versus placebo. These receptors were obtained from a person aged 18-65 years who received the Ad26.COV2.S COVID-19 vaccine or a placebo.

The rearrangement uses TRBV7-2 and TRBJ2-2, with no clear D. Germline V gives CDR1 SGHTA, CDR2 FQGNSA. V was clipped by 6 bases and J by 2 bases, with 10 bases between them. The CDR3 contains 14 residues. The DNA of the CDR3 is TGTGCCAGCAGGCCCCGGAGTAACACCGGGGAGCTGTTTTTT. Translation: CASRPRSNTGELFF.

This chain links TRBV20-1 with TRBJ1-4; the D is unclear. Per germline, CDR1 DFQATT and CDR2 SNEGSKA (reference sequence). This CDR3 region has 14 residues. Trimming removed 3 bases at V and 0 bases at J, with 8 bases between. CDR3: CSASIGATNEKLFF. CDR3 in DNA: TGCAGTGCTAGTATCGGGGCAACTAATGAAAAACTGTTTTTT.

The chain joins TRBV29-1 to TRBJ2-5; D unclear. The V gene's germline CDR1 is SQVTM and CDR2 ANQGSEA. Trimming left V 7 bases short and J 4 bases short, with 13 bases between. CDR3 size: 12 residues. The CDR3 is CSASRARETQYF. The CDR3 coding sequence is TGCAGCGCGAGTAGGGCGAGAGAGACCCAGTACTTC.

The J gene is TRBJ1-1, the V gene TRBV5-1; weak D call: TRBD1 (6 bases). V was pared by 4 bases and J by 5 bases, with 15 bases between. CDR1 is SGHRS, CDR2 YFSETQ, per germline. This CDR3 has 14 residues. Here the CDR3 reads CASSLQQGRTEAFF. In nucleotides, the CDR3 is TGCGCCAGCAGCCTTCAACAGGGTAGGACTGAAGCTTTCTTT.

The gene calls are TRBV5-1 and TRBJ2-1, with a tentative D call TRBD1 (6 bases). Germline V CDR1 and CDR2: SGHRS, YFSETQ. V lost 2 bases, J lost 0 bases, and 15 bases lay in between. The CDR3 length is 17 residues. The CDR3 region is CASSFSGTRSSYNEQFF. DNA for the CDR3: TGCGCCAGCAGCTTTTCCGGGACAAGGAGCTCCTACAATGAGCAGTTCTTC.

This clone appeared a single time. The chain links TRBV25-1 to TRBJ1-2; 8 bases line up with TRBD1. The CDR3 is made up of 11 amino acids. The V gene end was trimmed by 10 bases and the J gene end by 7 bases; junction bases not matched to a gene: 5. Germline lookup yields CDR1 MGHDK and CDR2 SYGVNS. CDR3 region: CATQGAGGYTF. The CDR3 DNA sequence: TGTGCCACCCAGGGGGCGGGTGGCTACACCTTC.

The chain is built from TRBV3-1 (or the pseudogene TRBV3-2) and TRBJ2-5; 9 bases map to TRBD2. Germline-derived CDR1 and CDR2 are LGHDT and YNNKEL (reference sequence). The CDR3 has 16 amino acids. V lost 4 bases and J lost 5; bases outside the gene matches: 11. The CDR3 loop is CASSLGASGVSETQYF. The CDR3 DNA follows: TGTGCCAGCAGCCTGGGGGCTAGCGGGGTCTCGGAGACCCAGTACTTC.

This clone was seen a handful of times. V is TRBV7-2 and J is TRBJ1-2; D call uncertain. Germline CDR1 is SGHTA and CDR2 is FQGNSA. This CDR3 contains 12 residues. V was pared by 4 bases and J by 1 base, with 4 bases between. The CDR3 DNA reads TGTGCCAGCAGCTCGGATAACTATGGCTACACCTTC. Translated: CASSSDNYGYTF.

The rearrangement joins TRBV6-5 to TRBJ2-7; the D is unclear. The ends were cut back, 6 bases at V and 4 bases at J, with 7 bases in the middle. There are 11 residues in the CDR3. CDR1 and CDR2 (germline): MNHEY, SVGAGI. DNA for the CDR3: TGTGCCAGCAGGATGGAGTACGAGCAGTACTTC. It specifies CASRMEYEQYF.

The rearrangement links TRBV7-6 to TRBJ1-1; no reliable D call. V was pared by 1 base and J by 1 base, with 10 bases between. The CDR3 is made up of 15 amino acids. Germline V gives CDR1 SGHVS, CDR2 FNYEAQ. The CDR3 reads CASSLERVSNTEAFF. The DNA of the CDR3 is TGTGCCAGCAGCTTAGAGAGGGTCTCGAACACTGAAGCTTTCTTT.

V gene TRBV29-1 combines with J gene TRBJ2-1; possibly TRBD1 for D (5 bases). Between the trimmed V and J ends, which lost 6 bases and 5 bases, there was a span of 14 bases. CDR1 is SQVTM and CDR2 is ANQGSEA in the germline V gene. The CDR3 covers 13 residues. DNA of the CDR3: TGCAGCGTAGGGGTCAACCTGGACAATGAGCAGTTCTTC. It translates to CSVGVNLDNEQFF.

This clone was found a few times. V gene TRBV29-1 combines with J gene TRBJ1-1, with D perhaps TRBD1 (6 bases). CDR3 size: 12 residues. V was clipped by 7 bases and J by 3 bases, with 12 bases between them. Germline values: CDR1 SQVTM, CDR2 ANQGSEA. The CDR3 is CSAKQGDTEAFF. DNA for the CDR3: TGCAGCGCAAAACAGGGCGACACTGAAGCTTTCTTT. The variable domain in full, with the rest retrieved from reference TRBV29-1 and TRBJ1-1, is SAVISQKPSRDICQRGTSLTIQCQVDSQVTMMFWYRQQPGQSLTLIATANQGSEATYESGFVIDKFPISRPNLTFSTLTVSNMSPEDSSIYLCSAKQGDTEAFFGQGTRLTVV.

This chain connects TRBV27 to TRBJ2-5; D is tentatively TRBD1 or TRBD2 (6 bases each). V lost 6 bases, J lost 5 bases, and 16 bases lay in between. The CDR3 sequence is 14 residues long. Germline CDR1 reads MNHEY; CDR2 reads SMNVEV (reference sequence). In DNA, the CDR3 is TGTGCCAGCAGCAGAATAGCCGGGGGCGAGACCCAGTACTTC. Protein sequence: CASSRIAGGETQYF.

The chain carries TRBV28 and TRBJ2-2; 16 bases match TRBD2. The V and J ends lost 6 bases and 6 bases, in that order; junction bases with no gene match: 7. This CDR3 has 17 amino acids. CDR1 and CDR2 from the germline V gene are MDHEN and SYDVKM. The CDR3 loop is CASRGLAGGPRAGELFF. The DNA of the CDR3 is TGTGCCAGCAGGGGACTAGCGGGAGGGCCGCGGGCCGGGGAGCTGTTTTTT. Full variable domain (remainder filled in from reference TRBV28 and TRBJ2-2): DVKVTQSSRYLVKRTGEKVFLECVQDMDHENMFWYRQDPGLGLRLIYFSYDVKMKEKGDIPEGYSVSREKKERFSLILESASTNQTSMYLCASRGLAGGPRAGELFFGEGSRLTVL.

J is TRBJ2-7 and V is TRBV21-1. TRBV21-1 is designated a pseudogene. The CDR3 consists of 12 residues. The CDR3 spells CASSAHSYEQYF. As DNA, the CDR3 is TGTGCCAGCAGCGCCCACTCCTACGAGCAGTACTTC.

CDR3 in amino acids: CASSPGTSRSSYNEQFF. Written as DNA, the CDR3 is TGTGCCAGCAGCCCCGGGACTTCAAGAAGCTCCTACAATGAGCAGTTCTTC. This sequence joins TRBV9 and TRBJ2-1; the D gene is possibly TRBD2 (6 bases). This CDR3 has 17 amino acids. The V and J ends lost 4 bases and 0 bases respectively, with 17 bases between them. Germline assignment: CDR1 SGDLS and CDR2 YYNGEE. Full variable domain (remainder filled in from reference TRBV9 and TRBJ2-1): DSGVTQTPKHLITATGQRVTLRCSPRSGDLSVYWYQQSLDQGLQFLIQYYNGEERAKGNILERFSAQQFPDLHSELNLSSLELGDSALYFCASSPGTSRSSYNEQFFGPGTRLTVL.

This chain uses TRBV10-3 with TRBJ2-1; TRBD2 agrees at 11 bases. The length of the CDR3 is 18 residues. J gave up 1 base and V 4 bases, and 9 bases lay outside the gene matches. Germline CDR1 reads ENHRY; CDR2 reads SYGVKD. DNA for the CDR3: TGTGCCATCAGTGCCACGATAACTAGCGGGAGTTCCTACAATGAGCAGTTCTTC. Translated: CAISATITSGSSYNEQFF.

V is TRBV7-2 and J is TRBJ2-1; 11 bases are shared with TRBD2. Germline V gene data show CDR1 as SGHTA and CDR2 as FQGNSA. The V and J ends lost 5 bases and 12 bases, in that order; junction bases with no gene match: 9. This CDR3 region has 14 residues. The CDR3 spells CASSVLTSGRRQFF. CDR3 nucleotide sequence: TGTGCCAGCAGCGTACTTACTAGCGGGAGACGGCAGTTCTTC.

The chain carries TRBV6-1 and TRBJ2-1; D is possibly TRBD2 (5 bases). V dropped 3 bases and J dropped 7 bases, with 7 bases sitting between them. The germline gives CDR1 MNHNS, CDR2 SASEGT. This CDR3 contains 12 residues. Written as DNA, the CDR3 is TGTGCCAGCAGTGAGTGGAGGAATGAGCAGTTCTTC. It yields the protein CASSEWRNEQFF.

The chain employs TRBV14 and TRBJ2-3, with 7 bases fitting TRBD2. V lost 8 bases and J lost 0; bases outside the gene matches: 5. The germline gives CDR1 SGHDN, CDR2 FVKESK. The CDR3 sequence is 14 residues long. The CDR3: CASQRGTSTDTQYF. CDR3 DNA: TGTGCCAGCCAGCGGGGCACTAGCACAGATACGCAGTATTTT.

This clone occurred once. This sequence joins TRBV3-1 (or the pseudogene TRBV3-2) and TRBJ1-1; no firm D call. This CDR3 is built from 14 residues. CDR1 and CDR2 (germline): LGHDT, YNNKEL (reference sequence). Trimming stripped 1 base from V and 3 bases from J, with 9 bases between. The CDR3 sequence is CASSQVDRHTEAFF. CDR3 bases: TGTGCCAGCAGCCAAGTGGACCGACACACTGAAGCTTTCTTT.

This chain links TRBV6-5 with TRBJ1-3, with 7 bases identical to TRBD1. There are 13 residues in the CDR3. Germline V gene sequence: CDR1 MNHEY, CDR2 SVGAGI. Losses at the gene ends were 6 bases for V and 5 bases for J; bases not matched to a gene: 4. The CDR3 sequence is CASSGQARNTIYF. The DNA for the CDR3 is TGTGCCAGCAGCGGACAGGCTAGAAACACCATATATTTT.

The rearrangement joins TRBV28 to TRBJ1-2; weak D call: TRBD1 (6 bases). The CDR3 totals 14 residues. Germline lookup yields CDR1 MDHEN and CDR2 SYDVKM. Trimming removed 4 bases from V and 4 bases from J, with 13 bases in between. The CDR3 region is CASSSRTASYGYTF. CDR3 coding DNA: TGTGCCAGCAGTTCCCGGACAGCCTCCTATGGCTACACCTTC.

CDR3 sequence: CATDDAQGEGATNEKLFF. DNA for the CDR3: TGTGCCACCGATGATGCACAGGGGGAAGGGGCAACTAATGAAAAACTGTTTTTT. The genes are TRBV24-1 and TRBJ1-4; 8 bases agree with TRBD1. Germline V gene lookup returns CDR1 KGHDR and CDR2 SFDVKD. The J segment lost 0 bases and the V segment lost 9 bases, leaving 14 bases of the junction unmatched. The CDR3 totals 18 residues.

The rearrangement links TRBV7-8 to TRBJ2-7, with 8 bases identical to TRBD1. The junction had 4 bases not matched to a gene; V was cut back by 3 bases and J by 3 bases. CDR3 length equals 14 residues. From germline, CDR1 is SGHVS and CDR2 FQNEAQ. This CDR3 reads CASSLRTGIYEQYF. The CDR3 DNA reads as TGTGCCAGCAGCTTGAGGACAGGGATCTACGAGCAGTACTTC.

The chain carries TRBV18 and TRBJ1-1; D is perhaps TRBD1 (6 bases). The CDR3 consists of 13 residues. The germline V gene has CDR1 KGHSH and CDR2 LQKENI. V was clipped by 10 bases and J by 4 bases, with 16 bases between them. The CDR3 loop is CATLGGGGTEAFF. DNA of the CDR3: TGTGCCACCCTAGGGGGGGGAGGCACTGAAGCTTTCTTT.

CDR3 protein: CSVEEEEHEQYF. For the CDR3, the DNA is TGCAGCGTTGAAGAAGAAGAGCACGAGCAGTACTTC. The chain carries TRBV29-1 and TRBJ2-7; D not resolved. V lost 0 bases, J lost 5 bases, and 8 bases lay in between. Looked up from germline, CDR1 is SQVTM and CDR2 is ANQGSEA. The CDR3 loop spans 12 amino acids.

This clone was found once. The chain joins TRBV5-1 to TRBJ2-5; 7 nucleotides line up with TRBD1. The length of the CDR3 is 16 residues. The V segment lost 4 bases and the J segment 1 base; nucleotides outside the gene matches: 10. Germline assignment: CDR1 SGHRS and CDR2 YFSETQ. CDR3: CASSRLRDSFQETQYF. The DNA for the CDR3 is TGCGCCAGCAGCCGCCTAAGGGACAGCTTCCAAGAGACCCAGTACTTC.

This clone showed up just once. CDR3 bases: TGCAGTGCCGGCGGGTTCAATGAGCAGTTCTTC. Translation gives CSAGGFNEQFF. The chain uses TRBV20-1 and TRBJ2-1; TRBD2 is a possible D gene (5 bases). CDR3 length: 11 residues. V shed 6 bases and J shed 6 bases, with 9 bases lying between them. Germline V gene sequence: CDR1 DFQATT, CDR2 SNEGSKA (reference sequence).